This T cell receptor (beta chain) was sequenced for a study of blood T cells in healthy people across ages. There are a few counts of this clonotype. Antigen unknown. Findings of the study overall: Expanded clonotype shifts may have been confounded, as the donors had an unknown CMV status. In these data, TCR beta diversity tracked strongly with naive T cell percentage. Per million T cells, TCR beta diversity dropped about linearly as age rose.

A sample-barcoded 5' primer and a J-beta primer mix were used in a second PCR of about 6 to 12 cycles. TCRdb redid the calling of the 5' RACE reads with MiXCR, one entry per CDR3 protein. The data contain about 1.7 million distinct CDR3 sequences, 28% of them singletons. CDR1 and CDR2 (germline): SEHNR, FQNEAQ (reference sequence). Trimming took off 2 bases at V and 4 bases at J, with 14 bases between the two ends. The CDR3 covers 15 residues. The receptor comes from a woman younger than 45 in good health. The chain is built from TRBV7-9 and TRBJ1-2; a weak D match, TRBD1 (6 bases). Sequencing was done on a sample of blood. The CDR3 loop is CASSLSARGIYGYTF. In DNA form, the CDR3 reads TGTGCCAGCAGCTTATCGGCCAGGGGCATCTATGGCTACACCTTC. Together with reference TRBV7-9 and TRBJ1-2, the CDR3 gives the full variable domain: DTGVSQNPRHKITKRGQNVTFRCDPISEHNRLYWYRQTLGQGPEFLTYFQNEAQLEKSRLLSDRFSAERPKGSFSTLEIQRTEQGDSAMYLCASSLSARGIYGYTFGSGTRLTVV.